This T cell receptor beta chain was recovered during a study of cytomegalovirus exposure and HLA in healthy donors. 60 Vbeta and 13 Jbeta primers were used in PCR. Assay: immunoSEQ multiplex PCR; the TCRdb copy retains only in-frame clones and omits some. Of more than 95,000 clones listed, 78% are singletons. This CDR3 spans 16 amino acids. Trimming took 7 bases from V and 6 from J; bases not matched to a gene: 12. Germline values: CDR1 MNHEY, CDR2 SMNVEV (reference sequence). The sample was PBMCs. The origin of this receptor is a man younger than 40 in good health and CMV-seropositive. The chain recombines TRBV27 with TRBJ2-1, with 10 positions matching TRBD2. CDR3 region: CASTPRLAGLLNEQFF. The DNA of the CDR3 is TGTGCCAGCACCCCGCGACTAGCGGGCCTCCTCAATGAGCAGTTCTTC.